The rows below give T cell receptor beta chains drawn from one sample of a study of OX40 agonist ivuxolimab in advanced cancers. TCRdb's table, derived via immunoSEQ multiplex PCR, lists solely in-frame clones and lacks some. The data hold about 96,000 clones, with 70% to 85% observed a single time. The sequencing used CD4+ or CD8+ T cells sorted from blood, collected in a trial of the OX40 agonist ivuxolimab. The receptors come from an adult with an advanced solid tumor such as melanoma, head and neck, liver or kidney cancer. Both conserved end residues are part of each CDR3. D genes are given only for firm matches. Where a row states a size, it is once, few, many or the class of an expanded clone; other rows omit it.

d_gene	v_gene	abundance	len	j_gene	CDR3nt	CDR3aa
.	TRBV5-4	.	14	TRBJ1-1	TGTGCCAGCAGCGCGGCGAGTTTTTTGACTGAAGCTTTCTTT	CASSAASFLTEAFF
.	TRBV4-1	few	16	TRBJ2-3	TGCGCCAGCAGCCAAGCGTCGAGGGTCCTCACAGATACGCAGTATTTT	CASSQASRVLTDTQYF
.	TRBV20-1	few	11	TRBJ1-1	TGCAGTGCCAAAAGGAACACTGAAGCTTTCTTT	CSAKRNTEAFF
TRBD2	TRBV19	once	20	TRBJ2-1	TGTGCCAGTAGTCCCGCGGCGGGACTAGCGGGAGGGACGCTTCGGGATGAGCAGTTCTTC	CASSPAAGLAGGTLRDEQFF
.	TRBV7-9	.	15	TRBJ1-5	TGTGCCAGCAGCTCCTCCAACAGGGCAGATCAGCCCCAGCATTTT	CASSSSNRADQPQHF
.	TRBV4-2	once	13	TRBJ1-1	TGTGCCAGCAGCCAAGAACCAGGCACTGAAGCTTTCTTT	CASSQEPGTEAFF
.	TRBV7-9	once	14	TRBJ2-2	TGTGCCAGCAGCTACGAGGGCTTCACCGGGGAGCTGTTTTTT	CASSYEGFTGELFF
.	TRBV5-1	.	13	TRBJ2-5	TGCGCCAGCAGCCAAGACCCAGAAGAGACCCAGTACTTC	CASSQDPEETQYF
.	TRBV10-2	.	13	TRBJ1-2	TGCGCCAGCAGTAGAACAGGGAACTATGGCTACACCTTC	CASSRTGNYGYTF
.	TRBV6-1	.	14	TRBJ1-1	TGTGCCAGCAGTGAACTACGGATGAACACTGAAGCTTTCTTT	CASSELRMNTEAFF
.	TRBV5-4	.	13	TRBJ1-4	TGTGCCAGCAGCTTGGAAGTAAAAGAAAAACTGTTTTTT	CASSLEVKEKLFF
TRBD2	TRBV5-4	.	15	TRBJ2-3	TGTGCCAGCAGCTCGACGCGGGGGGGCACAGATACGCAGTATTTT	CASSSTRGGTDTQYF
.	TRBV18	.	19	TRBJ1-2	TGTGCCAGCTCACCACCCCCCACTACTGGACAGTTTCTAGTCTATGGCTACACCTTC	CASSPPPTTGQFLVYGYTF
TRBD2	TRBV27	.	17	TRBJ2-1	TGTGCCAGCAGTCTCATCGATAGCGGGGTTACCTACAATGAGCAGTTCTTC	CASSLIDSGVTYNEQFF
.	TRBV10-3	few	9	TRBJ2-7	TGTGCCATCAGATACGAGCAGTACTTC	CAIRYEQYF
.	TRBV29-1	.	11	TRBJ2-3	TGCAGCGTCAAGGGGGAAGATACGCAGTATTTT	CSVKGEDTQYF
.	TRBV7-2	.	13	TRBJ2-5	TGTGCCAGCAGCTTAGAAATCCGGGAGACCCAGTACTTC	CASSLEIRETQYF
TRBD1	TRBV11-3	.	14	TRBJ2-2	TGTGCCAGCAGCCGGGACAGGGGCACCGGGGAGCTGTTTTTT	CASSRDRGTGELFF
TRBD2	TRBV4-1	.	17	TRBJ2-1	TGCGCCAGCAGCCAGGGACTAGCGGGACTCTCCTACAATGAGCAGTTCTTC	CASSQGLAGLSYNEQFF
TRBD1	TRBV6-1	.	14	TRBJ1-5	TGTGCCAGCAGTGAAATAGGGGGCTTCCAGCCCCAGCATTTT	CASSEIGGFQPQHF
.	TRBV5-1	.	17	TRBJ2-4	TGCGCCAGCAGCCCGACAACCATGCGGATAGCCAAAAACATTCAGTACTTC	CASSPTTMRIAKNIQYF
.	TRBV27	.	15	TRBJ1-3	TGTGCCAGCAGTTTAGCTCGGGGGGCAGGAAACACCATATATTTT	CASSLARGAGNTIYF
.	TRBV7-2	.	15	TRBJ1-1	TGTGCCAGCAGCTTAGATACCAGAATGAACACTGAAGCTTTCTTT	CASSLDTRMNTEAFF
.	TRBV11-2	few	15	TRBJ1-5	TGTGCCAGCAGCTTCAGGGTAGGAAGCAATCAGCCCCAGCATTTT	CASSFRVGSNQPQHF
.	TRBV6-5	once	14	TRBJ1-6	TGTGCCAGCAGTTACTTAGTGGGTAATTCACCCCTCCACTTT	CASSYLVGNSPLHF
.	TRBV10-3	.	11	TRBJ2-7	TGTGCCATCAGCGCATCTTCCGAGCAGTACTTC	CAISASSEQYF
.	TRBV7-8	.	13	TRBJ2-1	TGTGCCAGCAGCTTAGGGGCTCGTGGTGAGCAGTTCTTC	CASSLGARGEQFF
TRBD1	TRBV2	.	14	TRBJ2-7	TGTGCCAGCAGCCCACAGGGGGGCGCCTACGAGCAGTACTTC	CASSPQGGAYEQYF